A selection of T cell receptor beta chains follows, all from one sample in a study of T cells in Graves' hyperthyroidism and ophthalmopathy. Via MiXCR, TCRdb re-called the multiplex PCR reads, giving one row per CDR3 protein. The repertoire holds 600,000 or so distinct CDR3 sequences, with 14% as singletons. Source material: blood. All receptors derive from a woman aged 45-65 years with Graves' ophthalmopathy. CDR3s include the opening cysteine and the closing phenylalanine or tryptophan. D genes are given only for firm matches. Some rows mark clone size as missing; the rest say once, few, many or name a class of expanded clone.

DNA: TGTGCCAGCAGTTGGGTGCTAGCGGGACCCCCTTTTGTTACCCAGTACTTC; CDR3: CASSWVLAGPPFVTQYF; size: many; length: 17; J: TRBJ2-5; V: TRBV12-3/TRBV12-4; D: TRBD2
DNA: TGTGCCAGCTCACCAACAGGACAGGGGGCGACAGGCTACACCTTC; CDR3: CASSPTGQGATGYTF; size: many; length: 15; J: TRBJ1-2; V: TRBV18; D: TRBD1
DNA: TGTGCCAGCAGTTTCGGGCAGGGCCATTCACCCCTCCACTTT; CDR3: CASSFGQGHSPLHF; size: -; length: 14; J: TRBJ1-6; V: TRBV28; D: -
DNA: TGCAGTGCTAGAGATAGGAAGGGACTAGCCGACGAGCAGTACTTC; CDR3: CSARDRKGLADEQYF; size: many; length: 15; J: TRBJ2-7; V: TRBV20-1; D: TRBD2
DNA: TGTGCCAGCAGCTCTTACGTCCAGCGGTCCTACGAGCAGTACTTC; CDR3: CASSSYVQRSYEQYF; size: few; length: 15; J: TRBJ2-7; V: TRBV7-8; D: -
DNA: TGCGCCAGCAGCTTAGGGGCGGGTCAGCCCCAGCATTTT; CDR3: CASSLGAGQPQHF; size: many; length: 13; J: TRBJ1-5; V: TRBV5-1; D: -
DNA: TGTGCCACCAGTGATTTCTACGGACTAGCGGGCCACACAGATACGCAGTATTTT; CDR3: CATSDFYGLAGHTDTQYF; size: many; length: 18; J: TRBJ2-3; V: TRBV24-1; D: TRBD2
DNA: TGTGCCAGCAGCTTCACTAGCGGAGATTACAATGAGCAGTTCTTC; CDR3: CASSFTSGDYNEQFF; size: -; length: 15; J: TRBJ2-1; V: TRBV4-2; D: TRBD2
DNA: TGTGCCAGCAGCCTCCTGAAAACACACCGCCAGTACTTC; CDR3: CASSLLKTHRQYF; size: many; length: 13; J: TRBJ2-5; V: TRBV7-9; D: -
DNA: TGTGCCACCAGGAGAGGGGTATACAATGAGCAGTTCTTC; CDR3: CATRRGVYNEQFF; size: few; length: 13; J: TRBJ2-1; V: TRBV15; D: -
DNA: TGCAGTGCTAGGGGGACCTCGGGGGGCAAAAACATTCAGTACTTC; CDR3: CSARGTSGGKNIQYF; size: few; length: 15; J: TRBJ2-4; V: TRBV20-1; D: TRBD2
DNA: TGCAGCGTCGACAGGGACCATGGCTACACCTTC; CDR3: CSVDRDHGYTF; size: -; length: 11; J: TRBJ1-2; V: TRBV29-1; D: TRBD1
DNA: TGTGCCAGCAGCTACGTACAGGGGGACGTTTTCTTT; CDR3: CASSYVQGDVFF; size: few; length: 12; J: TRBJ1-1; V: TRBV6-1; D: TRBD1
DNA: TGCGCCAGCAGCCCCTACGCGGGGGGTTCGGCCTACGAGCAGTACTTC; CDR3: CASSPYAGGSAYEQYF; size: many; length: 16; J: TRBJ2-7; V: TRBV5-1; D: TRBD2
DNA: TGTGCCAGCAGCCCTGGGGTGTTTCATGGCTACACCTTC; CDR3: CASSPGVFHGYTF; size: few; length: 13; J: TRBJ1-2; V: TRBV14; D: -
DNA: TGTGCCAGCAGACTAGCGGGAGGGCGTGACGAGCAGTACTTC; CDR3: CASRLAGGRDEQYF; size: many; length: 14; J: TRBJ2-7; V: TRBV2; D: TRBD2
DNA: TGTGCCAGCAGTTTATGGGGACTAGCGGGGGGATCCTACGAGCAGTACTTC; CDR3: CASSLWGLAGGSYEQYF; size: many; length: 17; J: TRBJ2-7; V: TRBV28; D: TRBD2
DNA: TGTGCCAGCAGTGCCGGTGTTTCAACTGGAAACACCATATATTTT; CDR3: CASSAGVSTGNTIYF; size: -; length: 15; J: TRBJ1-3; V: TRBV25-1; D: -
DNA: TGCGCCAGCAGCCAGAGAGCGGGAGGTAGCTCTGGGGCCAACGTCCTGACTTTC; CDR3: CASSQRAGGSSGANVLTF; size: -; length: 18; J: TRBJ2-6; V: TRBV4-1; D: TRBD2
DNA: TGTGCCAGCAGCGTCGGACAGGGGGCTACTTATTCACCCCTCCACTTT; CDR3: CASSVGQGATYSPLHF; size: -; length: 16; J: TRBJ1-6; V: TRBV9; D: TRBD1
DNA: TGCAGTGCTAGAGAGCGACAACTCACAGATACGCAGTATTTT; CDR3: CSARERQLTDTQYF; size: many; length: 14; J: TRBJ2-3; V: TRBV20-1; D: -
DNA: TGTGCCAGCAGCCAAACTAGGAACCAAGAGACCCAGTACTTC; CDR3: CASSQTRNQETQYF; size: -; length: 14; J: TRBJ2-5; V: TRBV14; D: -
DNA: TGCAGTGCTAGAGAAGTTTGGAACACCGGGGAGCTGTTTTTT; CDR3: CSAREVWNTGELFF; size: many; length: 14; J: TRBJ2-2; V: TRBV20-1; D: -
DNA: TGTGCCAGCAGTGCCGGACAGGGTGTTTTTGGCAATCAGCCCCAGCATTTT; CDR3: CASSAGQGVFGNQPQHF; size: -; length: 17; J: TRBJ1-5; V: TRBV6-2/TRBV6-3; D: TRBD1
DNA: TGTGCCATCAGAAGCACCACCGGGGAGCTGTTTTTT; CDR3: CAIRSTTGELFF; size: -; length: 12; J: TRBJ2-2; V: TRBV10-3; D: -
DNA: TGTGCCAGCAGCGTAAGGGTAGGGCCGAACACTGAAGCTTTCTTT; CDR3: CASSVRVGPNTEAFF; size: -; length: 15; J: TRBJ1-1; V: TRBV9; D: -
DNA: TGTGCCAGCAGTTTCCCGGGGTTCACCGAGGTTGTGGGGGGCTACACCTTC; CDR3: CASSFPGFTEVVGGYTF; size: many; length: 17; J: TRBJ1-2; V: TRBV28; D: -
DNA: TGCGCCAGCAGCCAAGGAGGGGGCCTCACTGAAGCTTTCTTT; CDR3: CASSQGGGLTEAFF; size: many; length: 14; J: TRBJ1-1; V: TRBV4-3; D: TRBD1
DNA: TGTGCCAGCTCACAATCGGGACTGGGAGGAGAGACCCAGTACTTC; CDR3: CASSQSGLGGETQYF; size: many; length: 15; J: TRBJ2-5; V: TRBV18; D: -
DNA: TGCAGTGGACTTGAACAGACCAACACTGAAGCTTTCTTT; CDR3: CSGLEQTNTEAFF; size: many; length: 13; J: TRBJ1-1; V: TRBV20-1; D: -
DNA: TGTGCCTGGAGTACAGGGTCCCACGAGCAGTACTTC; CDR3: CAWSTGSHEQYF; size: -; length: 12; J: TRBJ2-7; V: TRBV30; D: -
DNA: TGTGCCAGCGGCTTATCCCTCCGGGACCCTCTCGAAGCTTTCTTT; CDR3: CASGLSLRDPLEAFF; size: -; length: 15; J: TRBJ1-1; V: TRBV11-1; D: -
DNA: TGCGCCAGCAGCCAGGATGGGCGGGATACGCAGTATTTT; CDR3: CASSQDGRDTQYF; size: many; length: 13; J: TRBJ2-3; V: TRBV4-1; D: -
DNA: TGTGCCAGCAGTCGCCTAGCGGGAGTTTCGGATACGCAGTATTTT; CDR3: CASSRLAGVSDTQYF; size: few; length: 15; J: TRBJ2-3; V: TRBV6-2/TRBV6-3; D: TRBD2
DNA: TGTGCCACCAGCAGCCCGGGACTAGCGGGAGAGCATGAGCAGTTCTTC; CDR3: CATSSPGLAGEHEQFF; size: few; length: 16; J: TRBJ2-1; V: TRBV15; D: TRBD2
DNA: TGTGCCAGCAGTTACTTTCCGGGACTAGCGGGAGGTGAGGAGTTCTTC; CDR3: CASSYFPGLAGGEEFF; size: many; length: 16; J: TRBJ2-1; V: TRBV6-6; D: TRBD2
DNA: TGCGCCAGCAGTTTCTCAACAGGGGGTTCCACTGAAGCTTTCTTT; CDR3: CASSFSTGGSTEAFF; size: many; length: 15; J: TRBJ1-1; V: TRBV5-1; D: TRBD1
DNA: TGCGCCAGCAGCCCGGCAGGACTAGCGGCAATCATAGATACGCAGTATTTT; CDR3: CASSPAGLAAIIDTQYF; size: -; length: 17; J: TRBJ2-3; V: TRBV5-1; D: TRBD2
DNA: TGTGCCAGTAGGCACAATGGACAGCCCTACTACGAGCAGTACTTC; CDR3: CASRHNGQPYYEQYF; size: -; length: 15; J: TRBJ2-7; V: TRBV19; D: -
DNA: TGTGCCAGCAGCCAATATCGGGAGCAGTACTTC; CDR3: CASSQYREQYF; size: -; length: 11; J: TRBJ2-7; V: TRBV14; D: -
DNA: TGTGCCAGCAGTTATCTGGGGGGAACCGGCGGCAATGAGCAGTTCTTC; CDR3: CASSYLGGTGGNEQFF; size: many; length: 16; J: TRBJ2-1; V: TRBV11-3; D: -
DNA: TGTGCCAGCAGTGAAAGACAGGGAGATCAGCCCCAGCATTTT; CDR3: CASSERQGDQPQHF; size: few; length: 14; J: TRBJ1-5; V: TRBV25-1; D: TRBD1
DNA: TGTGCCAGCAGCTTTACAGCGGGAGGTACCACAGATACGCAGTATTTT; CDR3: CASSFTAGGTTDTQYF; size: many; length: 16; J: TRBJ2-3; V: TRBV7-6; D: TRBD2
DNA: TGTGCCAGCAGTTTGATAGCGGGAGTCTACAATGAGCAGTTCTTC; CDR3: CASSLIAGVYNEQFF; size: -; length: 15; J: TRBJ2-1; V: TRBV7-2; D: TRBD2
DNA: TGTGCCACCCGACTAGCGGAAACCCATGGGGGCACAGATACGCAGTATTTT; CDR3: CATRLAETHGGTDTQYF; size: many; length: 17; J: TRBJ2-3; V: TRBV27; D: TRBD2
DNA: TGTGCCAGCACAAGGGATGGGACTAGCGCCCGGGAGACCCAGTACTTC; CDR3: CASTRDGTSARETQYF; size: many; length: 16; J: TRBJ2-5; V: TRBV7-2; D: TRBD2
DNA: TGTGCCAGCAGCTTTCCGGACAATGAGCAGTTCTTC; CDR3: CASSFPDNEQFF; size: few; length: 12; J: TRBJ2-1; V: TRBV7-9; D: -
DNA: TGTGCCAGTAGTATAACGGCAGGGAGCTCCTACAATGAGCAGTTCTTC; CDR3: CASSITAGSSYNEQFF; size: -; length: 16; J: TRBJ2-1; V: TRBV19; D: -
DNA: TGTGCCAGCTCACCACCTCGGGCTCGGGAACCATACGAGCAGTACTTC; CDR3: CASSPPRAREPYEQYF; size: many; length: 16; J: TRBJ2-7; V: TRBV18; D: -
DNA: TGTGCCAGCACCGCCTTCGGGAGGGCCGGCGAGCAGTACTTC; CDR3: CASTAFGRAGEQYF; size: many; length: 14; J: TRBJ2-7; V: TRBV7-9; D: TRBD2
DNA: TGTGCCAGCACTCCAGAGGGGGGTTGGAACTATGGCTACACCTTC; CDR3: CASTPEGGWNYGYTF; size: -; length: 15; J: TRBJ1-2; V: TRBV9; D: -
DNA: TGTGCCAGCAGCGACAGGGGGCCAGATACGCAGTATTTT; CDR3: CASSDRGPDTQYF; size: many; length: 13; J: TRBJ2-3; V: TRBV7-9; D: TRBD1
DNA: TGTGCCAGCAGCCAAGGGAGGCTAGCCCGAGTCTGGGAGAATGAGCAGTTCTTC; CDR3: CASSQGRLARVWENEQFF; size: few; length: 18; J: TRBJ2-1; V: TRBV14; D: -
DNA: TGTGCCACCAGCCCCCCCTGGGGAGTTGTCGGGGGCACTGAAGCTTTCTTT; CDR3: CATSPPWGVVGGTEAFF; size: many; length: 17; J: TRBJ1-1; V: TRBV15; D: -